This entry lists 3 T cell receptor beta chains sequenced from one sample in a study of T cells in Graves' hyperthyroidism and ophthalmopathy. The investigators amplified TCR beta CDR3 regions from RNA transcripts. RT-PCR in the first round (using the HTBI primer set) targeted the TCR CDR3. Using its own MiXCR run on the multiplex PCR reads, TCRdb lists one record per CDR3 protein. The data contain 300,000 to 400,000 distinct CDR3 sequences, 21% of them singletons. The sequencing sample was made of blood. The receptor source for this set is a woman in her forties or fifties with Graves' hyperthyroidism.

The gene calls are TRBV6-1 and TRBJ2-2; TRBD1 might be the D (6 bases). Germline loops: CDR1 MNHNS, CDR2 SASEGT. CDR3 length: 14 residues. V lost 5 bases, J lost 6 bases, and 13 bases lay in between. CDR3 bases: TGTGCCAGCAGTACCAGGGGTGCGGCCGGGGAGCTGTTTTTT. Protein product: CASSTRGAAGELFF.

The chain joins TRBV5-6 to TRBJ2-3; 8 bases are a match to TRBD2. CDR1 is SGHDT and CDR2 is YYEEEE in the germline V gene. The V segment lost 1 base and the J segment 5 bases; nucleotides outside the gene matches: 6. The CDR3 runs 15 residues. Here the CDR3 reads CASSLPGRAQDTQYF. The CDR3 DNA follows: TGTGCCAGCAGCTTGCCCGGGAGGGCCCAAGATACGCAGTATTTT.

In its sample, this clonotype was seen many times. V is TRBV2 and J is TRBJ2-3, with 7 bases fitting TRBD2. After removal of 6 bases from V and 14 bases from J, the junction contained 8 bases not matched to a gene. Germline V CDR1 and CDR2: SNHLY, FYNNEI. The CDR3 covers 11 residues. The CDR3 nucleotides are TGTGCCAGCAGACCCGGACTAGGGGCGTATTTT. Amino acids: CASRPGLGAYF. The whole variable domain, remainder taken from reference TRBV2 and TRBJ2-3, is EPEVTQTPSHQVTQMGQEVILRCVPISNHLYFYWYRQILGQKVEFLVSFYNNEISEKSEIFDDQFSVERPDGSNFTLKIRSTKLEDSAMYFCASRPGLGAYFGPGTRLTVL.